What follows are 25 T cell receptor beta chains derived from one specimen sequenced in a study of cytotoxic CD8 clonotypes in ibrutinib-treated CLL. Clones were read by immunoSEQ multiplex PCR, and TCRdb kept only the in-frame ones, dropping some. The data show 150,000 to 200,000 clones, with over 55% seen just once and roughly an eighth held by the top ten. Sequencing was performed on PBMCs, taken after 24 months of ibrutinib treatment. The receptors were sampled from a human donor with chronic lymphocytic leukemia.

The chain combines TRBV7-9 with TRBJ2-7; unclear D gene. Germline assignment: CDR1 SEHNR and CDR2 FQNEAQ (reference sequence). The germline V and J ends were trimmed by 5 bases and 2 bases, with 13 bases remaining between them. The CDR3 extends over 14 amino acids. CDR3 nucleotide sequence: TGTGCCAGCAGCGCGGACCTGCCCACCTACGAGCAGTACTTC. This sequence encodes CASSADLPTYEQYF.

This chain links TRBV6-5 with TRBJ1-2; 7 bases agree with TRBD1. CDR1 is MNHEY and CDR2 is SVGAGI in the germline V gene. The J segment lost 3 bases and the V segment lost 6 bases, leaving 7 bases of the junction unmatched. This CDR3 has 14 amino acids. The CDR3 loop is CASRGGQFYYGYTF. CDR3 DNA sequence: TGTGCCAGCAGGGGGGGACAGTTCTACTATGGCTACACCTTC.

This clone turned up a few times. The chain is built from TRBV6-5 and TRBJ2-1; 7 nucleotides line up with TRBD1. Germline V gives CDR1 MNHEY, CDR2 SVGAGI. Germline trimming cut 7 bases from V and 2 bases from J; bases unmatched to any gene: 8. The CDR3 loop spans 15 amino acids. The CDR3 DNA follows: TGTGCCAGCACGAAAGAGGGACAGACCTACAATGAGCAGTTCTTC. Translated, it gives CASTKEGQTYNEQFF.

The CDR3 reads CASSPVGGQAGSEKLFF. In DNA form, the CDR3 reads TGTGCCAGCAGCCCCGTTGGGGGACAGGCCGGGAGTGAAAAACTGTTTTTT. The rearrangement uses TRBV7-9 and TRBJ1-4, with 8 bases lining up with TRBD1. This CDR3 region has 17 residues. The junction had 15 bases not matched to a gene; V was cut back by 5 bases and J by 7 bases. Germline V gives CDR1 SEHNR, CDR2 FQNEAQ (reference sequence).

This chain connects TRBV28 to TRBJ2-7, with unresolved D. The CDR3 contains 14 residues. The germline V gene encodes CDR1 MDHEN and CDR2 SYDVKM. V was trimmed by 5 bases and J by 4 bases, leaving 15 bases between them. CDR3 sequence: CASSPTRNSYEQYF. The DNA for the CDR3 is TGTGCCAGCAGTCCGACCAGGAACTCTTACGAGCAGTACTTC.

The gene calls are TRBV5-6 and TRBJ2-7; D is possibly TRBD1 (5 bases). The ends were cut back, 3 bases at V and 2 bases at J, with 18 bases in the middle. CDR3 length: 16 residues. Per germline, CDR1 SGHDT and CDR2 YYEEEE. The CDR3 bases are TGTGCCAGCAGCTCCCAGGGCAGCCGAAACCCCTACGAGCAGTACTTC. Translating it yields CASSSQGSRNPYEQYF.

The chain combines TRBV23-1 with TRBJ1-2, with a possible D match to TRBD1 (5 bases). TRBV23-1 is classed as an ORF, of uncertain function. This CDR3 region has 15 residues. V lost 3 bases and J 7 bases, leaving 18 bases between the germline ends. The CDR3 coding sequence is TGCGCCAGCAGTCACGTAACCAGGGACCCTACTGGCTACACCTTC. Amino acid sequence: CASSHVTRDPTGYTF.

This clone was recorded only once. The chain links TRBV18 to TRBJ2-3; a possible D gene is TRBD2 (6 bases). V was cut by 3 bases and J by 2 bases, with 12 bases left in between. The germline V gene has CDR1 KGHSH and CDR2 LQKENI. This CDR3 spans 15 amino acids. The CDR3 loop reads CASSPWDSPTDTQYF. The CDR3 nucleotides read TGTGCCAGCTCACCGTGGGACTCGCCCACAGATACGCAGTATTTT.

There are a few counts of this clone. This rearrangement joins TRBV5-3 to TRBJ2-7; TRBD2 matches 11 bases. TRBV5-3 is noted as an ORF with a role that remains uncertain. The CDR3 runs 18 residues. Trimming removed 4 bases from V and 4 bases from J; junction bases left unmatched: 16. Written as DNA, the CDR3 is TGTGCCAGAAGCCCTATGGGTAGCGGGAGGGTAAACCTGTACGAGCAGTACTTC. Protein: CARSPMGSGRVNLYEQYF.

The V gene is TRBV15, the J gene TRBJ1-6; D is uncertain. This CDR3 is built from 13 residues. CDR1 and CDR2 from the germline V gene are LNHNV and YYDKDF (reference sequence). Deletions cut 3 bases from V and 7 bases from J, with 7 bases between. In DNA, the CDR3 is TGTGCCACCAGCAGGTCCTCAAATTCACCCCTCCACTTT. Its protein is CATSRSSNSPLHF.

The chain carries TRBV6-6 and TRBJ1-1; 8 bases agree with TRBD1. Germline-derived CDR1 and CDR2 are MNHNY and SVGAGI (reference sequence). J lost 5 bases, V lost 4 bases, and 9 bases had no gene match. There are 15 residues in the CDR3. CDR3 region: CASSSVDRGGTEAFF. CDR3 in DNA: TGTGCCAGCAGTTCTGTTGACAGGGGTGGGACTGAAGCTTTCTTT.

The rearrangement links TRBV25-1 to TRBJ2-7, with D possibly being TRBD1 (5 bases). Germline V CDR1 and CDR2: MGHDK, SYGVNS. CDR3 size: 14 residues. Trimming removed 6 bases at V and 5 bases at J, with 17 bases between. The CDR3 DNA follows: TGTGCCAGCAGATCCCCAGGGTCTCAACACGAGCAGTACTTC. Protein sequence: CASRSPGSQHEQYF.

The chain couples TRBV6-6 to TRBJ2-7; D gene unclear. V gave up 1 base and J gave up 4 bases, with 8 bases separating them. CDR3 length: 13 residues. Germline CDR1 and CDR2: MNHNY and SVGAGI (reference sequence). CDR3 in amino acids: CASSYWGAYEQYF. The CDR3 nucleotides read TGTGCCAGCAGTTACTGGGGTGCTTACGAGCAGTACTTC.

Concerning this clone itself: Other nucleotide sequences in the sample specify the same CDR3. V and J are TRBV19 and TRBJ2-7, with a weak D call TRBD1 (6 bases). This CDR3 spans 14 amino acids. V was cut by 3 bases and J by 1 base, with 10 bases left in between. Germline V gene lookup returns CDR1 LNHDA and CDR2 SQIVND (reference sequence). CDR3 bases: TGTGCCAGTAGTATTGTAGGGGGTTCCTACGAGCAGTACTTC. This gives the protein CASSIVGGSYEQYF.

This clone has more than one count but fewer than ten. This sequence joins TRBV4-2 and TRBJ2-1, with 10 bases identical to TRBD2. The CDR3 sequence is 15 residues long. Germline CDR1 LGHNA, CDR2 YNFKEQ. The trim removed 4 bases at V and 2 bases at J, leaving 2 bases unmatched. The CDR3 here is CASSRTSGTYNEQFF. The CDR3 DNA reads TGTGCCAGCAGCCGGACTAGCGGAACCTACAATGAGCAGTTCTTC.

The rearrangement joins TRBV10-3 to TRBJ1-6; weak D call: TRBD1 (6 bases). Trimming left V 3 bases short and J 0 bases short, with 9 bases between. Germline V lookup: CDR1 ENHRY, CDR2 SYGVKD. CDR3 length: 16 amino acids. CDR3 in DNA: TGTGCCATCAGTGAAAGGGGGAGCTCCTATAATTCACCCCTCCACTTT. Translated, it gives CAISERGSSYNSPLHF.

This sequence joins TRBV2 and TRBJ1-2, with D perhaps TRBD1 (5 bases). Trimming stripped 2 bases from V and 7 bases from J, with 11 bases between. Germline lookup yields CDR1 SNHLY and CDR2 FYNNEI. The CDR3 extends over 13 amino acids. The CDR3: CASSEQGEVGYTF. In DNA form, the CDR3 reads TGTGCCAGCAGTGAACAGGGTGAAGTTGGCTACACCTTC.

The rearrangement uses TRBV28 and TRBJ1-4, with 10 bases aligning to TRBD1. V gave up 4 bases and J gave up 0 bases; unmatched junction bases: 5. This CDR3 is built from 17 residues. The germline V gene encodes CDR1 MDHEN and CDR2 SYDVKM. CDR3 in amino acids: CASSSQDRGATNEKLFF. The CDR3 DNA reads TGTGCCAGCAGTTCCCAGGACAGGGGGGCAACTAATGAAAAACTGTTTTTT.

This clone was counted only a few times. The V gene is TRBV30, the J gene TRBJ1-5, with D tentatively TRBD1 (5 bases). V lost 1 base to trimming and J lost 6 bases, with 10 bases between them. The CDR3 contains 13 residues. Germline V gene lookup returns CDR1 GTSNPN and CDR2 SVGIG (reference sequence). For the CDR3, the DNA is TGTGCCTGGAGTGGGCAGGGAGCTCAGCCCCAGCATTTT. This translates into CAWSGQGAQPQHF.

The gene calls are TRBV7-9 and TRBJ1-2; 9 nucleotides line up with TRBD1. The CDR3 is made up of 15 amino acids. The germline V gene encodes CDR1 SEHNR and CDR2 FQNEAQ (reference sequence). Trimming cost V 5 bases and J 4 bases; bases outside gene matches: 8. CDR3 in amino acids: CASSPRTGEVYGYTF. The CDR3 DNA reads TGTGCCAGCAGCCCTCGGACAGGGGAAGTCTATGGCTACACCTTC.

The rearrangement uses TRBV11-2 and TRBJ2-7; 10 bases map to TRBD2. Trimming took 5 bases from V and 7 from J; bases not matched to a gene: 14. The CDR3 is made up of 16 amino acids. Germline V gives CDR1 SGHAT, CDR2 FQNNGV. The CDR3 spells CASSRSIAGGLWEQYF. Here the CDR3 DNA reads TGTGCCAGCAGCCGTAGCATAGCGGGAGGATTGTGGGAGCAGTACTTC.

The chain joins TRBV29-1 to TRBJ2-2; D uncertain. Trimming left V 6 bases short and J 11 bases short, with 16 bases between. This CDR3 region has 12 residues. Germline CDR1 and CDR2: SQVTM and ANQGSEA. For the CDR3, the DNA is TGCAGCGTGTCGAAGTCAGGCCTAGAGCTGTTTTTT. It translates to CSVSKSGLELFF.

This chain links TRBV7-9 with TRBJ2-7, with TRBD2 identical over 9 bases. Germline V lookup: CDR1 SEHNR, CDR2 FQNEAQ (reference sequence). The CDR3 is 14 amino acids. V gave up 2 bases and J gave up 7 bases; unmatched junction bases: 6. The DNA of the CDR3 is TGTGCCAGCAGCTTACAAGCGGGAGGTGGTGAGCAGTACTTC. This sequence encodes CASSLQAGGGEQYF.

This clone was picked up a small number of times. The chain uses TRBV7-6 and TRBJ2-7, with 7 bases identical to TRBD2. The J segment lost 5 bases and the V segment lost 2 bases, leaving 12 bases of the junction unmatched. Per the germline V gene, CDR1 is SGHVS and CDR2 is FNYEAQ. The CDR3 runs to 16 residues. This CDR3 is CASSLSPWREQHEQYF. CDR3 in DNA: TGTGCCAGCAGCTTAAGCCCCTGGCGGGAGCAACACGAGCAGTACTTC.

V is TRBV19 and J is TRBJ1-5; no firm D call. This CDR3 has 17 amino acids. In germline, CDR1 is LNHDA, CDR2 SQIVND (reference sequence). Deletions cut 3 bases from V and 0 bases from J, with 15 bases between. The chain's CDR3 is CASSIAVQTYSNQPQHF. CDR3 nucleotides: TGTGCCAGTAGTATCGCGGTTCAGACCTATAGCAATCAGCCCCAGCATTTT.